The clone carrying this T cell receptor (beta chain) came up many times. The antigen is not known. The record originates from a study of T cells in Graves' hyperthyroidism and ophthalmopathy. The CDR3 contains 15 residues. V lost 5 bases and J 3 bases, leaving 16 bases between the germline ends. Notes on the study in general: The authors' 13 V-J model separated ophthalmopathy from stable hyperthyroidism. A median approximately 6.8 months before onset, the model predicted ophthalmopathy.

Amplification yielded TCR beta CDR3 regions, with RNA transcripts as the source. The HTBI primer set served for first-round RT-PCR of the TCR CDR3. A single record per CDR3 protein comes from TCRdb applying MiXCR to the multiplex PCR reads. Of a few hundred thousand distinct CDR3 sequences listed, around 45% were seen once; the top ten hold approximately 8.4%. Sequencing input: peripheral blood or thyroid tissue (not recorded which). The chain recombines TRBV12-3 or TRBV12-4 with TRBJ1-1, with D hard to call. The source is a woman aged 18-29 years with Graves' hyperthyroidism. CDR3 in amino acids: CASSPLGPWDTEAFF. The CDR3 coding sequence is TGTGCCAGCAGTCCCCTCGGACCTTGGGACACTGAAGCTTTCTTT.